A selection of T cell receptor beta chains follows, all from one sample in a study of blood T cell repertoires in COVID-19. Clones were sequenced by immunoSEQ multiplex PCR, and TCRdb holds only the in-frame ones, with some missing. This sample has some 69,000 clones, with roughly 87% found just once. Material: peripheral blood. The receptors derive from a woman aged 50 to 65 with active COVID-19. CDR3s include the opening cysteine and the closing phenylalanine or tryptophan. Each record gives: V gene, J gene, CDR3 protein.

>TRBV19|TRBJ2-7
CASSSGVLDEQYF
>TRBV6-1|TRBJ2-5
CASSDARVGETQYF
>TRBV29-1|TRBJ2-5
CSVEELVETQYF
>TRBV9|TRBJ1-2
CASSYSGGNGYTF
>TRBV11-2|TRBJ2-2
CASSLVGDTGELFF
>TRBV6-5|TRBJ2-2
CASIHRGNTGELFF
>TRBV12-2|TRBJ1-5
CASRLPDGTGVTQPQHF
>TRBV3-1/TRBV3-2|TRBJ1-2
CASSQYSGTGGRNLDGYTF
>TRBV2|TRBJ1-4
CASSDRGQGEKLFF
>TRBV28|TRBJ2-1
CASRTGTSGNSYNEQFF
>TRBV9|TRBJ1-5
CASSPGQGAGGNQPQHF
>TRBV7-9|TRBJ1-1
CASSREPTVTFF
>TRBV19|TRBJ1-1
CASSPGTGYTEAFF
>TRBV2|TRBJ2-7
CASSGLAGVSYEQYF
>TRBV18|TRBJ1-5
CASSPTGANQPQHF
>TRBV7-8|TRBJ2-1
CASSSDYSYNEQFF
>TRBV5-1|TRBJ2-5
CASSSDSLQETQYF
>TRBV9|TRBJ2-3
CASSVAGPGGPVDTQYF
>TRBV5-1|TRBJ2-1
CASSDWGGGNEQFF
>TRBV4-1|TRBJ1-1
CASSQEKPGQGPEAFF
>TRBV9|TRBJ2-7
CASSVTGALGYEQYF
>TRBV6-5|TRBJ2-7
CASSYWQGDEQYF
>TRBV25-1|TRBJ1-2
CASSGRQGSGYTF
>TRBV5-4|TRBJ2-2
CASSRKQGNLGTGELFF
>TRBV5-1|TRBJ1-4
CASSLEGAPNEKLFF
>TRBV9|TRBJ1-1
CASSAGTEAFF
>TRBV4-1|TRBJ2-7
CASSRLGLGRNEQYF
>TRBV24-1|TRBJ2-1
CATSVAGTGSILFF
>TRBV9|TRBJ2-5
CASSPRVAGGGETQYF
>TRBV28|TRBJ2-5
CASSPGGEEETQYF
>TRBV24-1|TRBJ2-4
CATSEGASKNIQYF
>TRBV3-1/TRBV3-2|TRBJ1-4
CASSPVSGRGPEKLFF
>TRBV6-6|TRBJ2-7
CASSYSSGSEQYF
>TRBV19|TRBJ1-4
CASSDRGGREKLFF
>TRBV5-6|TRBJ2-7
CASSPRAGQGAYEQYF
>TRBV9|TRBJ2-1
CASSVERELSYNEQFF
>TRBV9|TRBJ2-2
CASSDGTRGERELFF
>TRBV10-2|TRBJ2-7
CASSDFGQGGSYEQYF
>TRBV6-6|TRBJ2-7
CASRVGGRTKEQYF
>TRBV13|TRBJ2-7
CASSLSGSGRSEQYF
>TRBV6-5|TRBJ2-5
CASSYSSLRGSETQYF
>TRBV4-1|TRBJ1-1
CASSHLGGEAFF
>TRBV5-6|TRBJ1-4
CASSLWGTGDEKLFF
>TRBV27|TRBJ2-7
CASSPDRSSYEQYF
>TRBV27|TRBJ1-1
CASRSTGREAFF